This TCR beta chain was retrieved from a study of neoadjuvant nivolumab and ipilimumab in lung cancer. General study findings and limits: Compared with tumor-adjacent uninvolved lung, resected tumors showed greater richness and clonality. Only a small number of samples underwent TCR sequencing. Only two of four nivolumab-treated tumors gained richness and clonality by surgery.

Assay used: immunoSEQ multiplex PCR; TCRdb lists only in-frame clones, some missing. The sample yields approximately 31,000 clones, 92% seen once. As for this clone: Antigen: not known.

Germline V gives CDR1 LNHDA, CDR2 SQIVND (reference sequence). V gave up 4 bases and J gave up 3 bases; unmatched junction bases: 2. The CDR3 runs 13 residues. This receptor was taken from an adult with non-small cell lung cancer. The V call is TRBV19, the J call TRBJ2-7; 8 bases line up with TRBD1. This specimen was peripheral blood, taken after neoadjuvant nivolumab, alone or with ipilimumab, at or shortly before surgery. The CDR3: CASSRTGGYEQYF. The DNA for the CDR3 is TGTGCCAGTAGTAGAACAGGGGGCTACGAGCAGTACTTC.